Presented here are 18 T cell receptor beta chains from one specimen sequenced in a study of cytomegalovirus exposure and HLA in healthy donors. The PCR used 60 Vbeta and 13 Jbeta primers. Clones were read by immunoSEQ multiplex PCR, and TCRdb kept only the in-frame ones, dropping some. The table includes about 200,000 clones, approximately 79% detected once. The sequenced sample was PBMCs. Source of these receptors: a man between 18 and 35 years old in good health and CMV-seronegative.

The chain carries TRBV19 and TRBJ1-5; 8 bases line up with TRBD1. Per germline, CDR1 LNHDA and CDR2 SQIVND (reference sequence). The CDR3 totals 14 residues. Unmatched junction bases numbered 1, after V lost 6 bases and J lost 0 bases. The CDR3 sequence: CASRDRVSNQPQHF. CDR3 sequence (DNA): TGTGCCAGTAGGGACAGGGTTAGCAATCAGCCCCAGCATTTT.

The chain recombines TRBV5-4 with TRBJ2-7; TRBD2 aligns across 7 bases. The V and J ends lost 4 bases and 0 bases, in that order; junction bases with no gene match: 10. This CDR3 region has 16 residues. Germline V gives CDR1 SGHNT, CDR2 YYREEE (reference sequence). For the CDR3, the DNA is TGTGCCAGCAGCACCCGGCGGAGCGGGAACTCCTACGAGCAGTACTTC. Its translation: CASSTRRSGNSYEQYF.

The chain combines TRBV7-2 with TRBJ1-5, with D perhaps matching TRBD1 (5 bases). This CDR3 has 16 residues. V was shortened by 1 base and J by 0 bases, with 10 bases between the two germline ends. Germline V gives CDR1 SGHTA, CDR2 FQGNSA. The CDR3 is CASSLEVQGSNQPQHF. The CDR3 DNA follows: TGTGCCAGCAGCTTAGAGGTCCAGGGTAGCAATCAGCCCCAGCATTTT.

This clone was detected once. V usage is TRBV19 and J usage is TRBJ1-1, with a tentative D call TRBD1 (5 bases). V was clipped by 3 bases and J by 7 bases, with 15 bases between them. The germline V gene has CDR1 LNHDA and CDR2 SQIVND (reference sequence). The CDR3 has 14 residues. The CDR3 DNA reads TGTGCCAGTAGTATGCGGGGACGCGGAATTGAAGCTTTCTTT. Its translation: CASSMRGRGIEAFF.

V usage is TRBV7-6 and J usage is TRBJ2-2, with 10 bases that match TRBD2. The CDR3 is made up of 20 amino acids. Germline V gives CDR1 SGHVS, CDR2 FNYEAQ. Trimming cost V 5 bases and J 1 base; bases outside gene matches: 16. This CDR3 is CASSTPGVLAGAQNTGELFF. The CDR3 DNA is TGTGCCAGCAGCACCCCCGGAGTCCTAGCGGGAGCCCAGAACACCGGGGAGCTGTTTTTT. The full variable domain, rest sourced from reference TRBV7-6 and TRBJ2-2, is GAGVSQSPRYKVTKRGQDVALRCDPISGHVSLYWYRQALGQGPEFLTYFNYEAQQDKSGLPNDRFSAERPEGSISTLTIQRTEQRDSAMYRCASSTPGVLAGAQNTGELFFGEGSRLTVL.

The CDR3 nucleotides are TGTGCCAGCAGCGTAGGATGGCAGCGAAGCTCCTACGAGCAGTACTTC. It codes for CASSVGWQRSSYEQYF. The chain uses TRBV9 and TRBJ2-7; D remains unclear. The CDR3 length is 16 residues. Trimming took off 0 bases at V and 0 bases at J, with 13 bases between the two ends. CDR1 SGDLS and CDR2 YYNGEE come from the germline V gene.

The chain uses TRBV18 and TRBJ1-1, with D maybe TRBD1 (6 bases). The germline V gene has CDR1 KGHSH and CDR2 LQKENI. The CDR3 runs 15 residues. V was cut by 3 bases and J by 3 bases, with 14 bases left in between. This CDR3 reads CASSPAGSGDTEAFF. The CDR3 DNA reads TGTGCCAGCTCACCGGCAGGTTCAGGGGACACTGAAGCTTTCTTT.

This clone was detected only once. The chain couples TRBV2 to TRBJ1-2; D is possibly TRBD1 (6 bases). Germline V lookup: CDR1 SNHLY, CDR2 FYNNEI. The V end lost 6 bases, the J end lost 8 bases, and 13 bases lay between the germline ends. CDR3 length: 12 amino acids. The CDR3 loop is CASRLQGNGYTF. The CDR3 region has the DNA TGTGCCAGCAGATTACAGGGAAACGGCTACACCTTC.

The chain carries TRBV19 and TRBJ1-2; TRBD1 might be the D (6 bases). Germline values: CDR1 LNHDA, CDR2 SQIVND (reference sequence). Deletions cut 3 bases from V and 7 bases from J, with 12 bases between. The CDR3 is made up of 13 amino acids. Here the CDR3 reads CASSISRGGGYTF. For the CDR3, the DNA is TGTGCCAGTAGTATCAGCCGAGGGGGTGGCTACACCTTC.

The chain links TRBV18 to TRBJ1-6; 8 bases align to TRBD1. Germline V gene data show CDR1 as KGHSH and CDR2 as LQKENI. This CDR3 region has 14 residues. Trimming cost V 3 bases and J 11 bases; bases outside gene matches: 6. The chain's CDR3 is CASSPGQGAPPLHF. The CDR3 coding sequence is TGTGCCAGCTCACCGGGGCAGGGGGCACCACCCCTCCACTTT.

V and J are TRBV16 and TRBJ1-4; TRBD1 is a possible D gene (6 bases). The germline V gene encodes CDR1 KGHSY and CDR2 FQNENV. The germline V and J ends were trimmed by 2 bases and 5 bases, with 12 bases remaining between them. This CDR3 has 15 amino acids. CDR3 sequence: CASSQDTGRNEKLFF. CDR3 nucleotides: TGTGCCAGCAGCCAAGATACAGGGCGGAATGAAAAACTGTTTTTT.

This sequence joins TRBV7-9 and TRBJ2-3; TRBD2 matches at 7 bases. The V gene end was trimmed by 5 bases and the J gene end by 4 bases; junction bases not matched to a gene: 9. The CDR3 is 15 amino acids. The germline V gene encodes CDR1 SEHNR and CDR2 FQNEAQ (reference sequence). The DNA of the CDR3 is TGTGCCAGCAGCCCAGCGGGGAACCTTGCAGATACGCAGTATTTT. It yields the protein CASSPAGNLADTQYF.

This chain connects TRBV20-1 to TRBJ2-1, with D maybe TRBD1 (6 bases). The V gene's germline CDR1 is DFQATT and CDR2 SNEGSKA (reference sequence). This CDR3 is 11 amino acids long. Trimming took off 5 bases at V and 6 bases at J, with 8 bases between the two ends. CDR3 amino acids: CSAGGLNEQFF. In nucleotides, the CDR3 is TGCAGTGCTGGGGGCCTCAATGAGCAGTTCTTC.

This clone was recorded a few times. The V gene is TRBV5-6, the J gene TRBJ2-7, with 9 bases fitting TRBD1. Per the germline V gene, CDR1 is SGHDT and CDR2 is YYEEEE. V was pared by 2 bases and J by 6 bases, with 6 bases of the junction left unmatched. This CDR3 is 14 amino acids long. DNA for the CDR3: TGTGCCAGCAGCTTTGGACAGGGGCCGGCCGAGCAGTACTTC. Its protein is CASSFGQGPAEQYF.

This chain joins TRBV7-2 and TRBJ1-5; D ambiguous. There are 15 residues in the CDR3. Between the trimmed V and J ends, which lost 0 bases and 0 bases, there was a span of 6 bases. Germline lookup yields CDR1 SGHTA and CDR2 FQGNSA. Here the CDR3 reads CASSLAGYSNQPQHF. As DNA, the CDR3 is TGTGCCAGCAGCTTAGCCGGGTATAGCAATCAGCCCCAGCATTTT.

The J gene is TRBJ2-1, the V gene TRBV10-3, with 9 nucleotides matching TRBD1. The CDR3 has 14 amino acids. V was clipped by 4 bases and J by 7 bases; unmatched bases: 5. Germline lookup yields CDR1 ENHRY and CDR2 SYGVKD. This CDR3 is CAISAGQGVNEQFF. The CDR3 nucleotides read TGTGCCATCAGTGCGGGACAGGGTGTGAATGAGCAGTTCTTC.

The chain combines TRBV27 with TRBJ2-7; 14 nucleotides agree with TRBD2. Germline values: CDR1 MNHEY, CDR2 SMNVEV (reference sequence). This CDR3 has 15 amino acids. V shed 5 bases and J 5 bases; nucleotides not matched to a gene: 5. CDR3 in amino acids: CASSPGTSGSNEQYF. The CDR3 DNA reads TGTGCCAGCAGTCCGGGGACTAGCGGGAGCAACGAGCAGTACTTC.

The chain recombines TRBV4-2 with TRBJ1-5, with 7 bases fitting TRBD1. The CDR3 runs to 16 residues. The V gene end was trimmed by 5 bases and the J gene end by 0 bases; junction bases not matched to a gene: 7. CDR1 is LGHNA, CDR2 YNFKEQ, per germline. DNA of the CDR3: TGTGCCAGCAGCAACAACAGGGGATCTAGCAATCAGCCCCAGCATTTT. Its protein is CASSNNRGSSNQPQHF.